What follows are 27 T cell receptor beta chains derived from one specimen sequenced in a study of blood T cells in healthy people across ages. The second PCR ran about 6 to 11 cycles with a sample-barcoded 5' primer and J-beta primers. TCRdb re-derived calls from the 5' RACE reads in MiXCR, one entry per CDR3 protein. The data show 1.5 million to 2 million distinct CDR3 sequences, roughly 28% seen once. What was sequenced was blood. The source of these receptors is a woman in her thirties in good health.

The rearrangement uses TRBV6-5 and TRBJ2-7; D may be TRBD2 (5 bases). CDR3 length: 15 amino acids. The V gene lost 5 bases and the J gene lost 0 bases, with 14 bases spanning the gap. The germline gives CDR1 MNHEY, CDR2 SVGAGI. CDR3 sequence: CASSADWSGSYEQYF. In DNA, the CDR3 is TGTGCCAGCAGTGCCGACTGGAGCGGCTCCTACGAGCAGTACTTC.

This clonotype was seen more than once but under ten times. The gene calls are TRBV11-2 and TRBJ2-3; no clear D. The CDR3 loop spans 15 amino acids. Trimming left V 2 bases short and J 4 bases short, with 13 bases between. CDR1 and CDR2 from the germline V gene are SGHAT and FQNNGV. CDR3 protein: CASSLLSGGPDTQYF. Written as DNA, the CDR3 is TGTGCCAGCAGCTTATTGTCTGGCGGCCCAGATACGCAGTATTTT.

The chain combines TRBV14 with TRBJ1-2, with D unclear. V gave up 0 bases and J gave up 4 bases, with 9 bases separating them. This CDR3 comprises 14 residues. Germline CDR1 is SGHDN and CDR2 is FVKESK. CDR3 DNA: TGTGCCAGCAGCCAAGAAGGCGGTTTCTATGGCTACACCTTC. Protein sequence: CASSQEGGFYGYTF.

This sequence joins TRBV28 and TRBJ2-4; tentatively, D is TRBD2 (5 bases). Gene TRBJ2-7 matches the end of the DNA better, so the J call may be wrong. The CDR3 is 14 amino acids. Germline V CDR1 and CDR2: MDHEN, SYDVKM. The CDR3 sequence: CASNPVAGVHEQYF. For the CDR3, the DNA is TGTGCCAGCAATCCCGTGGCCGGGGTCCACGAGCAGTACTTC.

This clonotype was recorded a few times. The genes are TRBV28 and TRBJ2-2; D remains unclear. The ends were cut back, 3 bases at V and 3 bases at J, with 11 bases in the middle. Germline V lookup: CDR1 MDHEN, CDR2 SYDVKM. The CDR3 length is 15 residues. CDR3 sequence (DNA): TGTGCCAGCAGTTTGGGAAGCCTTGACACCGGGGAGCTGTTTTTT. Translation gives CASSLGSLDTGELFF.

This clonotype was recorded at least ten times. The J gene is TRBJ2-1, the V gene TRBV5-6, with 9 bases identical to TRBD2. V was pared by 3 bases and J by 6 bases, with 10 bases of the junction left unmatched. CDR1 and CDR2 from the germline V gene are SGHDT and YYEEEE. The CDR3 extends over 16 amino acids. CDR3 sequence: CASSSITGTSFNEQFF. In DNA, the CDR3 is TGTGCCAGCAGCTCTATCACCGGGACTAGCTTCAATGAGCAGTTCTTC.

The V gene is TRBV14, the J gene TRBJ1-6, with D unresolved. Trimming removed 1 base at V and 9 bases at J, with 13 bases between. The CDR3 loop spans 15 amino acids. Germline assignment: CDR1 SGHDN and CDR2 FVKESK. For the CDR3, the DNA is TGTGCCAGCAGCCAAGTAATGGGCATAATTTCACCCCTCCACTTT. Its translation is CASSQVMGIISPLHF. The full variable domain, rest sourced from reference TRBV14 and TRBJ1-6, is EAGVTQFPSHSVIEKGQTVTLRCDPISGHDNLYWYRRVMGKEIKFLLHFVKESKQDESGMPNNRFLAERTGGTYSTLKVQPAELEDSGVYFCASSQVMGIISPLHFGNGTRLTVT.

The V and J genes are TRBV5-1 and TRBJ2-5, with D perhaps matching TRBD1 (5 bases). The J call may be wrong; the DNA end is better matched by TRBJ2-7. Germline V lookup: CDR1 SGHRS, CDR2 YFSETQ. The CDR3 runs 18 residues. CDR3 bases: TGCGCCAGCAGCTTGGCCCCCTTAGGACACCCCACGGGCTACGAGCAGTACTTC. As protein: CASSLAPLGHPTGYEQYF.

The rearrangement links TRBV7-2 to TRBJ1-5, with TRBD1 matching over 7 bases. Germline trimming cut 2 bases from V and 3 bases from J; bases unmatched to any gene: 4. The CDR3 is 15 residues long. CDR1 SGHTA and CDR2 FQGNSA come from the germline V gene. The CDR3 is CASSLMTGFNQPQHF. DNA for the CDR3: TGTGCCAGCAGCTTAATGACAGGGTTCAATCAGCCCCAGCATTTT.

This clonotype was recorded only once. The chain is built from TRBV5-1 and TRBJ2-1; no definite D call. V lost 7 bases to trimming and J lost 5 bases, with 19 bases between them. The CDR3 length is 15 residues. Germline CDR1 and CDR2: SGHRS and YFSETQ. The chain's CDR3 is CASAPGLISHNEQFF. The CDR3 region has the DNA TGCGCCAGCGCTCCCGGGTTAATTTCCCACAATGAGCAGTTCTTC.

This clonotype has only a few counts. The CDR3 DNA follows: TGTGCCAGCAGTGGCCTAGGGGGCAAAAGGGGCGAGCAGTACTTC. As protein: CASSGLGGKRGEQYF. The V call is TRBV6-6, the J call TRBJ2-7; 7 bases fit TRBD1. Losses at the gene ends were 5 bases for V and 6 bases for J; bases not matched to a gene: 13. This CDR3 has 15 residues. Germline V gene lookup returns CDR1 MNHNY and CDR2 SVGAGI (reference sequence).

The J gene is TRBJ1-4, the V gene TRBV7-6; 8 positions agree with TRBD1. Unmatched junction bases numbered 12, after V lost 1 base and J lost 5 bases. The CDR3 has 18 residues. The germline V gene encodes CDR1 SGHVS and CDR2 FNYEAQ. The CDR3 loop reads CASSLGAQHRGRNEKLFF. DNA of the CDR3: TGTGCCAGCAGCTTAGGAGCGCAACACAGGGGGAGGAATGAAAAACTGTTTTTT.

The rearrangement links TRBV5-1 to TRBJ2-7; a weak D match, TRBD1 (6 bases). Germline V gene lookup returns CDR1 SGHRS and CDR2 YFSETQ. V was cut by 0 bases and J by 0 bases, with 22 bases left in between. CDR3 length: 19 residues. The CDR3 is CASSLDPGHKFESSYEQYF. CDR3 coding DNA: TGCGCCAGCAGCTTGGACCCGGGACACAAATTCGAAAGCTCCTACGAGCAGTACTTC.

The chain has TRBV6-2 or TRBV6-3 and TRBJ1-5, with 7 positions matching TRBD1. V shed 6 bases, J shed 10 bases, and the junction held 12 bases outside the gene matches. Germline V gene lookup returns CDR1 MNHEY and CDR2 SVGEGT. This CDR3 is 14 amino acids long. CDR3 amino acids: CASRPTGVPYPQHF. The CDR3 nucleotides read TGTGCCAGCAGACCCACAGGGGTGCCTTACCCCCAGCATTTT.

This clonotype was counted at least ten times. This chain links TRBV7-6 with TRBJ1-1, with D unclear. This CDR3 region has 13 residues. From germline, CDR1 is SGHVS and CDR2 FNYEAQ. V was trimmed by 4 bases and J by 1 base, leaving 7 bases between them. The CDR3 loop is CASSSTRNTEAFF. The CDR3 DNA reads TGTGCCAGCAGCTCCACAAGGAACACTGAAGCTTTCTTT.

The chain couples TRBV20-1 to TRBJ2-1, with D possibly matching TRBD1 (5 bases). CDR3 length: 16 amino acids. Germline values: CDR1 DFQATT, CDR2 SNEGSKA (reference sequence). V was clipped by 0 bases and J by 2 bases, with 14 bases between them. The CDR3 bases are TGCAGTGCTAGAGATCCCGGCAGGGCCACCTACAATGAGCAGTTCTTC. Translation gives CSARDPGRATYNEQFF.

This chain links TRBV20-1 with TRBJ2-3; 15 bases are shared with TRBD2. The CDR3 is 17 amino acids. The trim removed 1 base at V and 3 bases at J, leaving 5 bases unmatched. The germline gives CDR1 DFQATT, CDR2 SNEGSKA (reference sequence). The CDR3 DNA follows: TGCAGTGCTAGAGCGGGACTAGCGGGGGGCTGGACAGATACGCAGTATTTT. Protein product: CSARAGLAGGWTDTQYF.

The J gene is TRBJ1-3, the V gene TRBV7-9; D may be TRBD1 (6 bases). The V and J ends lost 5 bases and 2 bases respectively, with 13 bases between them. This CDR3 has 15 amino acids. Germline values: CDR1 SEHNR, CDR2 FQNEAQ (reference sequence). CDR3 nucleotide sequence: TGTGCCAGCAGCAGGACAGTTGTTGCTGGAAACACCATATATTTT. Protein: CASSRTVVAGNTIYF.

This clonotype was counted a few times. V usage is TRBV4-2 and J usage is TRBJ1-2; TRBD1 is a possible D gene (5 bases). The CDR3 runs 14 residues. The germline V gene has CDR1 LGHNA and CDR2 YNFKEQ. Trimming stripped 0 bases from V and 6 bases from J, with 11 bases between. CDR3 sequence (DNA): TGTGCCAGCAGCCAAGATTTAAGGGGCGATGGCTACACCTTC. Its protein product is CASSQDLRGDGYTF.

This chain connects TRBV6-1 to TRBJ2-3, with 8 bases lining up with TRBD2. V was pared by 2 bases and J by 3 bases, with 7 bases of the junction left unmatched. The V gene's germline CDR1 is MNHNS and CDR2 SASEGT. The CDR3 covers 16 residues. CDR3 DNA sequence: TGTGCCAGCAGTGAATGGGATGGCGGGGGGACAGATACGCAGTATTTT. Translation: CASSEWDGGGTDTQYF.

Here the CDR3 DNA reads TGTGCCAGCAGTTTGAATACTCCGAACACTGAAGCTTTCTTT. Translated, it gives CASSLNTPNTEAFF. The chain joins TRBV12-3 or TRBV12-4 to TRBJ1-1; D gene ambiguous. Trimming shortened V by 3 bases and J by 1 base, and 9 bases separated the two germline ends. The CDR3 is made up of 14 amino acids.

This rearrangement joins TRBV7-9 to TRBJ2-3; perhaps D is TRBD1 or TRBD2 (5 bases each). The ends were cut back, 5 bases at V and 3 bases at J, with 15 bases in the middle. CDR1 is SEHNR, CDR2 FQNEAQ, per germline (reference sequence). There are 15 residues in the CDR3. The DNA of the CDR3 is TGTGCCAGCAGCGCCCGGGACGACTCAACAGATACGCAGTATTTT. Its translation is CASSARDDSTDTQYF. The variable domain in full, with the rest retrieved from reference TRBV7-9 and TRBJ2-3, is DTGVSQNPRHKITKRGQNVTFRCDPISEHNRLYWYRQTLGQGPEFLTYFQNEAQLEKSRLLSDRFSAERPKGSFSTLEIQRTEQGDSAMYLCASSARDDSTDTQYFGPGTRLTVL.

The V and J genes are TRBV5-6 and TRBJ2-1; TRBD2 might be the D (7 bases). The CDR3 loop spans 15 amino acids. CDR1 is SGHDT, CDR2 YYEEEE, per germline. The V and J ends lost 7 bases and 5 bases respectively, with 19 bases between them. Here the CDR3 DNA reads TGTGCCAGCCTCCCCGGGGGGCCCCTAAACAATGAGCAGTTCTTC. This sequence encodes CASLPGGPLNNEQFF.

This sequence joins TRBV28 and TRBJ2-6; the D is unclear. The V and J ends lost 4 bases and 7 bases respectively, with 11 bases between them. The CDR3 is 14 residues long. Germline V gene data show CDR1 as MDHEN and CDR2 as SYDVKM. CDR3: CASSSPGEANVLTF. CDR3 nucleotides: TGTGCCAGCAGTTCTCCGGGTGAAGCCAACGTCCTGACTTTC.

The DNA for the CDR3 is TGTGCCAGCGGTCTCGGGACCGGGTCCTACAATGAGCAGTTCTTC. This codes for CASGLGTGSYNEQFF. The chain carries TRBV12-3 or TRBV12-4 and TRBJ2-1, with D perhaps matching TRBD1 or TRBD2 (5 bases each). The ends were cut back, 8 bases at V and 1 base at J, with 15 bases in the middle. The CDR3 totals 15 residues.

CDR3: CSASGPGNNQPQHF. CDR3 DNA sequence: TGCAGCGCCAGTGGTCCAGGGAACAATCAGCCCCAGCATTTT. The J gene is TRBJ1-5, the V gene TRBV29-1, with D perhaps TRBD1 (5 bases). The V end lost 7 bases, the J end lost 3 bases, and 16 bases lay between the germline ends. The CDR3 has 14 residues. CDR1 is SQVTM, CDR2 ANQGSEA, per germline.

Concerning this clonotype itself: This may arise from a read error, as a much more abundant clone is one base away. V gene TRBV7-2 combines with J gene TRBJ2-4; D gene uncertain. The J call is uncertain, as TRBJ2-7 better fits the DNA end. Germline values: CDR1 SGHTA, CDR2 FQGNSA. The CDR3 consists of 14 residues. CDR3 nucleotide sequence: TGTGTCAGCAGCTTAGATCCTAGACTTTACGAGCAGTACTTC. This gives the protein CVSSLDPRLYEQYF.